Presented here are 11 T cell receptor beta chains from one specimen sequenced in a study of regulatory T cells in long-lasting Graves disease. HTBI primers from iRepertoire and Arm-PCR of CDR3 regions yielded the TCR beta libraries. TCRdb re-called the multiplex PCR reads through MiXCR, storing one row per CDR3 protein. The sample lists some 300,000 distinct CDR3 sequences; roughly a fifth were seen once. Sample time point: persistent/refractory GD, antithyroid drugs over 5 years with positive TRAb. Making the TCR library involved RNA that had been extracted from PBMCs. This specimen consisted of peripheral blood mononuclear cells (PBMCs), obtained when the disease was refractory, from a patient treated with antithyroid drugs. These TCRs come from a female donor with Graves disease.

This clonotype turned up a few times. This may stem from a read error, because a much larger clone lies one nucleotide away. The CDR3 sequence: CASSKTGGGYEQYF. The CDR3 DNA follows: TGTGCCAGCAGCAAGACTGGCGGGGGCTACGAGCAGTACTTC. V gene TRBV7-2 combines with J gene TRBJ2-7, with TRBD2 identical over 7 bases. From germline, CDR1 is SGHTA and CDR2 FQGNSA. The CDR3 is 14 amino acids. The ends lost 5 bases at V and 3 bases at J; junction bases unmatched: 7. Full variable domain (outside the CDR3, taken from reference TRBV7-2 and TRBJ2-7): GAGVSQSPSNKVTEKGKDVELRCDPISGHTALYWYRQSLGQGLEFLIYFQGNSAPDKSGLPSDRFSAERTGGSVSTLTIQRTQQEDSAVYLCASSKTGGGYEQYFGPGTRLTVT.

This clonotype was recorded at least ten times. The rearrangement links TRBV7-9 to TRBJ2-2; 7 nucleotides match TRBD2. This CDR3 is built from 16 residues. Trimming took 6 bases from V and 0 from J; bases not matched to a gene: 7. The germline gives CDR1 SEHNR, CDR2 FQNEAQ (reference sequence). Here the CDR3 DNA reads TGTGCCAGCAGTCCAAGCGGGACCTCGAACACCGGGGAGCTGTTTTTT. It translates to CASSPSGTSNTGELFF.

This clonotype was observed at least ten times. J is TRBJ1-1 and V is TRBV6-5; tentatively, D is TRBD1 (6 bases). From germline, CDR1 is MNHEY and CDR2 SVGAGI. The CDR3 is 13 amino acids. Trimming took 0 bases from V and 10 from J, leaving 12 bases between them. Here the CDR3 DNA reads TGTGCCAGCAGTTACTCGAGGGGGGACCGAGCTTTCTTT. It yields the protein CASSYSRGDRAFF.

This clonotype came up many times. The chain recombines TRBV28 with TRBJ2-1, with D perhaps matching TRBD1 or TRBD2 (5 bases each). The CDR3 contains 15 residues. Deletions cut 6 bases from V and 5 bases from J, with 17 bases between. In germline, CDR1 is MDHEN, CDR2 SYDVKM. The DNA of the CDR3 is TGTGCCAGCAGGCCCCGGAGCTGGGACCACAATGAGCAGTTCTTC. This codes for CASRPRSWDHNEQFF. Full variable domain (rest looked up from reference TRBV28 and TRBJ2-1): DVKVTQSSRYLVKRTGEKVFLECVQDMDHENMFWYRQDPGLGLRLIYFSYDVKMKEKGDIPEGYSVSREKKERFSLILESASTNQTSMYLCASRPRSWDHNEQFFGPGTRLTVL.

The V call is TRBV20-1, the J call TRBJ2-7, with 8 bases matching TRBD2. The CDR3 has 14 residues. The germline V gene encodes CDR1 DFQATT and CDR2 SNEGSKA (reference sequence). After removal of 5 bases from V and 0 bases from J, the junction contained 6 bases not matched to a gene. The CDR3 loop reads CSAALADYSYEQYF. The DNA of the CDR3 is TGCAGTGCTGCACTAGCGGATTACTCCTACGAGCAGTACTTC.

This clonotype was counted ten times or more. This sequence joins TRBV7-2 and TRBJ1-3, with unresolved D. V was clipped by 4 bases and J by 3 bases, with 13 bases between them. Germline assignment: CDR1 SGHTA and CDR2 FQGNSA. The CDR3 totals 15 residues. The CDR3 region has the DNA TGTGCCAGCAGCTCCTATTTAGACGGTGGAAACACCATATATTTT. It translates to CASSSYLDGGNTIYF.

V is TRBV6-5 and J is TRBJ2-2; D gene uncertain. This CDR3 has 13 residues. Germline V gene lookup returns CDR1 MNHEY and CDR2 SVGAGI. Deletions cut 2 bases from V and 5 bases from J, with 6 bases between. The chain's CDR3 is CASSYGWTGELFF. The CDR3 DNA sequence: TGTGCCAGCAGTTACGGGTGGACCGGGGAGCTGTTTTTT.

The sample holds a few counts of this clonotype. The chain carries TRBV29-1 and TRBJ2-7; perhaps D is TRBD1 or TRBD2 (6 bases each). In germline, CDR1 is SQVTM, CDR2 ANQGSEA. V was clipped by 4 bases and J by 5 bases, with 18 bases between them. The CDR3 runs to 14 residues. The CDR3: CSVGRGELADEQYF. In DNA, the CDR3 is TGCAGCGTTGGAAGGGGGGAGTTAGCGGACGAGCAGTACTTC.

The chain links TRBV10-1 to TRBJ1-2; D is unresolved. The CDR3 has 13 residues. Between the trimmed V and J ends, which lost 0 bases and 0 bases, there was a span of 2 bases. Germline CDR1 WNHNN, CDR2 SYGVQD (reference sequence). CDR3 residues: CASSESANYGYTF. The CDR3 DNA is TGCGCCAGCAGTGAGTCAGCTAACTATGGCTACACCTTC.

The chain combines TRBV20-1 with TRBJ2-4; 8 nucleotides match TRBD1. V was pared by 4 bases and J by 6 bases, with 5 bases of the junction left unmatched. Germline V CDR1 and CDR2: DFQATT, SNEGSKA (reference sequence). The CDR3 is 13 amino acids. The CDR3 region has the DNA TGCAGTGCTACGGACAGGGCCCGAAACATTCAGTACTTC. It encodes CSATDRARNIQYF.

In this sample, this clonotype turned up many times. The V and J genes are TRBV7-2 and TRBJ2-5, with TRBD1 matching 7 bases. The DNA matches TRBJ2-7 better at its end, which makes the J call doubtful. CDR3 length equals 14 residues. Germline CDR1 reads SGHTA; CDR2 reads FQGNSA. The CDR3 DNA reads as TGTGCCAGCAGCTTAGCCCGAACAGGGGACGAGCAGTACTTC. Protein product: CASSLARTGDEQYF.